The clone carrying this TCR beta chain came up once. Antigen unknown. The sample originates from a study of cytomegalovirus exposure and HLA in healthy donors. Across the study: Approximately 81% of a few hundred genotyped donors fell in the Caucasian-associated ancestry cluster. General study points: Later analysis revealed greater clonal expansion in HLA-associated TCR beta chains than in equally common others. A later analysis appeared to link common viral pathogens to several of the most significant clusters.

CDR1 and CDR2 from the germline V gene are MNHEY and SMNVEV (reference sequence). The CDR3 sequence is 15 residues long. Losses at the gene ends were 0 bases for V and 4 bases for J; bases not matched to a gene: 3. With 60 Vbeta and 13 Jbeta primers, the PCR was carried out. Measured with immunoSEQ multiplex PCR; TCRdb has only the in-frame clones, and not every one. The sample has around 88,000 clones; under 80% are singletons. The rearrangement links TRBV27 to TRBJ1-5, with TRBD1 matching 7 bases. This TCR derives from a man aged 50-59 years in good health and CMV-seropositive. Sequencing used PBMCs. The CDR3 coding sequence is TGTGCCAGCAGTTTATCCCGACAGGGTAATCAGCCCCAGCATTTT. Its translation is CASSLSRQGNQPQHF.